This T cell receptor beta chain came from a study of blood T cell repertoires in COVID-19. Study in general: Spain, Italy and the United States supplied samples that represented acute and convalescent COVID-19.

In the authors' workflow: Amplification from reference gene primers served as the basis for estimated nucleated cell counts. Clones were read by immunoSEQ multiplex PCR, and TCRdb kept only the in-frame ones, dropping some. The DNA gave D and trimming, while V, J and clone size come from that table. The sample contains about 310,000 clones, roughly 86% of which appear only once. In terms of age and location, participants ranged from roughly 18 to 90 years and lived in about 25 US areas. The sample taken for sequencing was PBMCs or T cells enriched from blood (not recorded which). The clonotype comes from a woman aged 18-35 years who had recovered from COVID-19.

CDR3 sequence (DNA): TGCGCCAGCAGCTTGGGACAGGGGGCTGATCGGGAGACCCAGTACTTC. Translated: CASSLGQGADRETQYF. The chain links TRBV5-1 to TRBJ2-5, with 10 bases lining up with TRBD1. Germline CDR1 and CDR2: SGHRS and YFSETQ. The length of the CDR3 is 16 residues. With V trimmed by 0 bases and J by 5 bases, 7 bases remained unmatched.